Listed below are T cell receptor beta chains from one sample, sequenced in a study of blood T cell repertoires in COVID-19. Only in-frame clones appear in the TCRdb table, and some are missing; sequencing was by immunoSEQ multiplex PCR. Among under 300,000 clones listed, approximately 91% were seen once. The sequenced material came from PBMCs or T cells enriched from blood (not recorded which). These receptor sequences come from a woman in her thirties or forties with acute COVID-19. Both conserved end residues are part of each CDR3. D genes are given only for firm matches. Clone size is given for some rows only: seen once, a few or many times, or a class if the clone is expanded.

TRBV7-3,NA,TRBD1,TRBJ1-2,CASSSGQGSGYTF,TGTGCCAGCAGCTCAGGACAGGGATCTGGCTACACCTTC
TRBV4-2,NA,NA,TRBJ2-7,CASSQVATGTWEQYF,TGTGCCAGCAGCCAAGTTGCGACAGGAACATGGGAGCAGTACTTC
TRBV6-2/TRBV6-3,NA,TRBD2,TRBJ2-2,CASSYARGGGLFF,TGTGCCAGCAGTTACGCCCGGGGGGGCGGGCTGTTTTTT
TRBV24-1,NA,NA,TRBJ2-2,CATEVGQGDTGELFF,TGTGCCACCGAAGTGGGCCAGGGTGACACCGGGGAGCTGTTTTTT
TRBV30,few,TRBD1,TRBJ1-2,CAWSVTGQGNYGYTF,TGTGCCTGGAGCGTAACCGGACAGGGGAATTATGGCTACACCTTC
TRBV5-4,NA,NA,TRBJ1-3,CASSLGAGYSGNTIYF,TGTGCCAGCAGCTTGGGGGCCGGATACTCTGGAAACACCATATATTTT
TRBV2,once,NA,TRBJ1-1,CASRGGPSTEAFF,TGTGCCAGCAGGGGGGGGCCGAGCACTGAAGCTTTCTTT
TRBV27,NA,NA,TRBJ2-5,CASSPPQGSQETQYF,TGTGCCAGCAGTCCGCCCCAGGGAAGCCAAGAGACCCAGTACTTC
TRBV7-2,NA,NA,TRBJ1-4,CASSPSQGKKLFF,TGTGCCAGCAGCCCGTCCCAGGGAAAAAAACTGTTTTTT
TRBV7-9,NA,NA,TRBJ2-7,CASSLSGLGSYEQYF,TGTGCCAGCAGCTTAAGCGGACTGGGGTCCTACGAGCAGTACTTC
TRBV4-1,NA,TRBD1,TRBJ1-1,CASSQGGQGGHTEAFF,TGCGCCAGCAGCCAAGGGGGACAGGGAGGGCACACTGAAGCTTTCTTT
TRBV2,NA,TRBD1,TRBJ1-2,CASSIRGQGSYGYTF,TGTGCCAGCAGTATAAGGGGACAGGGTTCCTATGGCTACACCTTC
TRBV5-8,NA,TRBD1,TRBJ2-3,CASSPDRGASTDTQYF,TGTGCCAGCAGCCCGGACAGGGGGGCTAGCACAGATACGCAGTATTTT
TRBV21-1,NA,NA,TRBJ2-7,CASSKVRTVYYEQYF,TGTGCCAGCAGCAAAGTACGGACAGTCTACTACGAGCAGTACTTC
TRBV3-1/TRBV3-2,NA,TRBD2,TRBJ2-1,CASSQSGTSSYNEQFF,TGTGCCAGCAGCCAATCCGGGACTAGCTCCTACAATGAGCAGTTCTTC
TRBV30,NA,TRBD2,TRBJ2-3,CAWMSSGSPTDTQYF,TGTGCCTGGATGAGTAGCGGGAGCCCGACAGATACGCAGTATTTT
TRBV6-5,NA,TRBD1,TRBJ1-1,CASRRDRGDTEAFF,TGTGCCAGCAGACGCGACAGGGGGGACACTGAAGCTTTCTTT
TRBV2,NA,NA,TRBJ1-2,CASSEELANYGYTF,TGTGCCAGCAGTGAGGAGTTAGCTAACTATGGCTACACCTTC
TRBV4-1,NA,NA,TRBJ2-7,CASSQERAGPYEQYF,TGCGCCAGCAGCCAAGAGCGGGCCGGACCCTACGAGCAGTACTTC
TRBV12-5,few,NA,TRBJ1-1,CASRLEGAATEAFF,TGTGCTAGCCGCCTGGAGGGAGCGGCCACTGAAGCTTTCTTT
TRBV3-1/TRBV3-2,NA,NA,TRBJ2-3,CASSQDRVATDTQYF,TGTGCCAGCAGCCAAGATCGAGTAGCCACAGATACGCAGTATTTT
TRBV4-2,NA,TRBD1,TRBJ1-1,CASSQGTGLNTEAFF,TGTGCCAGCAGCCAAGGGACAGGCCTGAACACTGAAGCTTTCTTT
TRBV12-3/TRBV12-4,NA,NA,TRBJ1-1,CASSLQTEAFF,TGTGCCAGCAGTTTACAGACTGAAGCTTTCTTT
TRBV7-9,NA,NA,TRBJ2-1,CASSLAEYNEQFF,TGTGCCAGCAGCTTAGCGGAGTACAATGAGCAGTTCTTC
TRBV2,NA,NA,TRBJ2-7,CASSGEYSSSYEQYF,TGTGCCAGCAGTGGGGAGTACAGCAGCTCCTACGAGCAGTACTTC
TRBV12-3/TRBV12-4,once,TRBD2,TRBJ2-7,CASRTSGEQYF,TGTGCCAGCAGGACTAGCGGCGAGCAGTACTTC
TRBV9,NA,NA,TRBJ2-1,CASSVAHRGWEFF,TGTGCCAGCAGCGTAGCTCATAGGGGATGGGAGTTCTTC
TRBV7-9,NA,TRBD2,TRBJ2-1,CASSLVSGSMVEQFF,TGTGCCAGCAGCTTAGTAAGCGGGAGTATGGTTGAGCAGTTCTTC
TRBV23-1,NA,NA,TRBJ2-1,CASSLGGGQEDNEQFF,TGCGCCAGCAGTCTTGGGGGGGGACAGGAGGACAATGAGCAGTTCTTC
TRBV21-1,NA,NA,TRBJ2-1,CASSKELPDRGSYNEQFF,TGTGCCAGCAGCAAAGAATTACCGGACAGGGGGTCCTACAATGAGCAGTTCTTC
TRBV6-5,NA,NA,TRBJ1-5,CASMESVNQPQHF,TGTGCCAGCATGGAGTCAGTGAATCAGCCCCAGCATTTT
TRBV6-2/TRBV6-3,NA,TRBD2,TRBJ2-1,CASSRYLAGGDNEQFF,TGTGCCAGCAGTCGCTATCTAGCGGGCGGGGACAATGAGCAGTTCTTC
TRBV18,NA,NA,TRBJ2-3,CASSPPPGDTQYF,TGTGCCAGCTCACCCCCCCCCGGGGATACGCAGTATTTT
TRBV10-1,few,NA,TRBJ1-6,CASRGARNSPLHF,TGCGCCAGCAGAGGGGCGCGGAATTCACCCCTCCACTTT
TRBV29-1,NA,NA,TRBJ1-1,CSVEGVSRTEAFF,TGCAGCGTAGAAGGGGTTAGCCGCACTGAAGCTTTCTTT
TRBV3-1/TRBV3-2,NA,NA,TRBJ2-7,CASSQKRQTRQYF,TGTGCCAGCAGCCAGAAGAGACAGACCCGACAGTACTTC
TRBV15,NA,NA,TRBJ1-3,CATSRDRAGAGNTIYF,TGTGCCACCAGCAGAGATCGGGCGGGTGCTGGAAACACCATATATTTT
TRBV7-9,NA,NA,TRBJ1-2,CASSLARDYGYTF,TGTGCCAGCAGCTTAGCTCGAGACTATGGCTACACCTTC
TRBV28,NA,TRBD1,TRBJ1-1,CASSLDRGRGNTEAFF,TGTGCCAGCAGCCTCGACAGGGGGCGGGGGAACACTGAAGCTTTCTTT
TRBV11-2,NA,TRBD1,TRBJ2-7,CASSLSPGTAYEQYF,TGTGCCAGCAGCTTAAGCCCCGGGACAGCCTACGAGCAGTACTTC
TRBV29-1,few,NA,TRBJ2-5,CSVDPRTDTRETQYF,TGCAGCGTTGATCCGAGGACGGACACCAGAGAGACCCAGTACTTC
TRBV2,NA,TRBD1,TRBJ2-5,CASSDQGAETQYF,TGTGCCAGCAGTGATCAGGGGGCAGAGACCCAGTACTTC
TRBV28,NA,TRBD1,TRBJ2-7,CASSSPGGYEQYF,TGTGCCAGCAGTTCTCCAGGGGGCTACGAGCAGTACTTC
TRBV19,NA,NA,TRBJ1-1,CASSIGGGNTEAFF,TGTGCCAGTAGTATAGGCGGGGGGAACACTGAAGCTTTCTTT
TRBV9,NA,NA,TRBJ1-3,CASRPAGSYSGNTIYF,TGTGCCAGCAGACCCGCCGGGAGCTACTCTGGAAACACCATATATTTT
TRBV4-1,NA,NA,TRBJ2-7,CASSQEHLYEQYF,TGCGCCAGCAGCCAAGAACACCTGTACGAGCAGTACTTC